Presented here are 20 T cell receptor beta chains from one specimen sequenced in a study of early T cells in non-severe SARS-CoV-2 infection. TCRdb called the 5' RACE reads again in MiXCR, with one record for every CDR3 protein. The table records around 80,000 distinct CDR3 sequences, roughly 10% of them present only once. The sequences come from whole blood, collected at baseline. All receptors derive from an adult who was a healthcare worker with PCR-confirmed SARS-CoV-2 infection or an uninfected control (not recorded which).

This clonotype appeared a few times. This chain joins TRBV3-1 and TRBJ1-5, with no clear D. The germline V gene encodes CDR1 LGHDT and CDR2 YNNKEL (reference sequence). The CDR3 sequence is 15 residues long. V was shortened by 4 bases and J by 0 bases, with 10 bases between the two germline ends. The chain's CDR3 is CASSPRRISNQPQHF. The CDR3 DNA reads TGTGCCAGCAGCCCCAGGCGGATTAGCAATCAGCCCCAGCATTTT. The variable domain in full, with the rest retrieved from reference TRBV3-1 and TRBJ1-5, is DTAVSQTPKYLVTQMGNDKSIKCEQNLGHDTMYWYKQDSKKFLKIMFSYNNKELIINETVPNRFSPKSPDKAHLNLHINSLELGDSAVYFCASSPRRISNQPQHFGDGTRLSIL.

This clonotype has more than one count but fewer than ten. V and J are TRBV5-4 and TRBJ2-3; 11 positions match TRBD2. The CDR3 loop spans 17 amino acids. V lost 3 bases to trimming and J lost 0 bases; unmatched junction nucleotides: 6. Per the germline V gene, CDR1 is SGHNT and CDR2 is YYREEE (reference sequence). Here the CDR3 reads CASSSPGLAASTDTQYF. CDR3 nucleotide sequence: TGTGCCAGCAGCTCTCCGGGACTAGCGGCTAGCACAGATACGCAGTATTTT. Variable domain in full (rest from reference TRBV5-4 and TRBJ2-3): ETGVTQSPTHLIKTRGQQVTLRCSSQSGHNTVSWYQQALGQGPQFIFQYYREEENGRGNFPPRFSGLQFPNYSSELNVNALELDDSALYLCASSSPGLAASTDTQYFGPGTRLTVL.

This clonotype occurred many times. CDR3 sequence (DNA): TGCAGTGCTAGTTGGGGGGGAACAGGGGCTACGCAGTATTTT. Its translation: CSASWGGTGATQYF. The J gene is TRBJ2-3, the V gene TRBV20-1; TRBD1 or TRBD2 may be the D gene (7 bases each). Germline CDR1 and CDR2: DFQATT and SNEGSKA (reference sequence). V dropped 3 bases and J dropped 8 bases, with 18 bases sitting between them. The CDR3 loop spans 14 amino acids.

This clonotype was recorded a few times. The chain is built from TRBV7-9 and TRBJ1-5, with D perhaps TRBD1 (6 bases). Looked up from germline, CDR1 is SEHNR and CDR2 is FQNEAQ (reference sequence). V dropped 1 base and J dropped 5 bases, with 9 bases sitting between them. CDR3 size: 14 residues. The CDR3 loop is CASSLGRGDQPQHF. In DNA form, the CDR3 reads TGTGCCAGCAGCTTAGGCAGGGGAGATCAGCCCCAGCATTTT.

This clonotype has a count of ten or more. The chain couples TRBV7-6 to TRBJ2-7; unclear D gene. CDR3 length: 13 residues. Trimming left V 7 bases short and J 2 bases short, with 12 bases between. Germline assignment: CDR1 SGHVS and CDR2 FNYEAQ. CDR3 residues: CASTLGPAYEQYF. In nucleotides, the CDR3 is TGTGCCAGCACGCTGGGTCCGGCCTACGAGCAGTACTTC.

This clonotype showed up many times. The chain links TRBV18 to TRBJ2-2; D not resolved. The V gene lost 3 bases and the J gene lost 8 bases, with 22 bases spanning the gap. This CDR3 spans 17 amino acids. The germline V gene has CDR1 KGHSH and CDR2 LQKENI. CDR3 residues: CASSPQSHSLLRGELFF. In nucleotides, the CDR3 is TGTGCCAGCTCACCTCAAAGCCACAGCCTCCTGAGGGGGGAGCTGTTTTTT.

By share, this clonotype ranks as medium-sized. This rearrangement joins TRBV28 to TRBJ2-4; D is possibly TRBD2 (6 bases). Trimming stripped 6 bases from V and 9 bases from J, with 21 bases between. Germline V gives CDR1 MDHEN, CDR2 SYDVKM. There are 15 residues in the CDR3. The CDR3 loop is CASRPPPGTQGIQYF. The CDR3 coding sequence is TGTGCCAGCAGACCCCCCCCGGGGACTCAAGGCATTCAGTACTTC.

The chain carries TRBV7-9 and TRBJ1-4, with TRBD1 matching over 11 bases. CDR1 and CDR2 (germline): SEHNR, FQNEAQ (reference sequence). Trimming cost V 2 bases and J 0 bases; bases outside gene matches: 11. This CDR3 is built from 20 residues. CDR3 nucleotide sequence: TGTGCCAGCAGCTTATCCCCGGACAGGGGGCCGCCATCAACTAATGAAAAACTGTTTTTT. Its translation is CASSLSPDRGPPSTNEKLFF.

The gene calls are TRBV6-2 or TRBV6-3 and TRBJ2-2; D gene uncertain. V gave up 2 bases and J gave up 7 bases, with 8 bases separating them. CDR3 size: 13 residues. Germline V gene sequence: CDR1 MNHEY, CDR2 SVGEGT. As DNA, the CDR3 is TGTGCCAGCAGTTACGGCCAAATCGGGGAGCTGTTTTTT. Amino acid sequence: CASSYGQIGELFF.

This clonotype occurred many times. The chain links TRBV28 to TRBJ1-2; the D gene is possibly TRBD1 (5 bases). Germline CDR1 reads MDHEN; CDR2 reads SYDVKM. V dropped 7 bases and J dropped 0 bases, with 12 bases sitting between them. This CDR3 region has 14 residues. The chain's CDR3 is CASTDSPPNYGYTF. The CDR3 DNA sequence: TGTGCCAGCACAGACAGTCCACCTAACTATGGCTACACCTTC.

The chain has TRBV6-4 and TRBJ2-1; TRBD2 matches at 9 bases. The CDR3 is 16 residues long. Per germline, CDR1 MRHNA and CDR2 SNTAGT. The J segment lost 9 bases and the V segment lost 5 bases, leaving 14 bases of the junction unmatched. The CDR3 DNA follows: TGTGCCAGCAGTCCCGAAATGGCTAGCGGGATTGCTGAGCAGTTCTTC. This gives the protein CASSPEMASGIAEQFF.

The CDR3 loop reads CASRPQGGRQPQHF. CDR3 nucleotide sequence: TGTGCCAGCAGGCCACAGGGCGGAAGGCAGCCCCAGCATTTT. This chain connects TRBV28 to TRBJ1-5; maybe TRBD1 (6 bases). The CDR3 runs to 14 residues. Looked up from germline, CDR1 is MDHEN and CDR2 is SYDVKM. The V end was cut by 6 bases, the J end by 7 bases, with 16 bases between.

The chain combines TRBV28 with TRBJ2-3, with D perhaps TRBD2 (5 bases). Trimming removed 4 bases from V and 4 bases from J, with 18 bases in between. The CDR3 length is 16 residues. Germline V CDR1 and CDR2: MDHEN, SYDVKM. The CDR3 DNA reads as TGTGCCAGCAGTTCGTGGGGTGGAGGTGCAGCAGATACGCAGTATTTT. Translating gives CASSSWGGGAADTQYF. Combining the CDR3 with reference TRBV28 and TRBJ2-3 gives the whole variable domain DVKVTQSSRYLVKRTGEKVFLECVQDMDHENMFWYRQDPGLGLRLIYFSYDVKMKEKGDIPEGYSVSREKKERFSLILESASTNQTSMYLCASSSWGGGAADTQYFGPGTRLTVL.

CDR3 in amino acids: CASSLATQYF. CDR3 bases: TGTGCCAGCAGCTTAGCTACGCAGTATTTT. The chain joins TRBV7-2 to TRBJ2-3, with unresolved D. There are 10 residues in the CDR3. Germline CDR1 and CDR2: SGHTA and FQGNSA. V lost 0 bases to trimming and J lost 8 bases, with 0 bases between them.

The chain is built from TRBV7-9 and TRBJ1-2; perhaps TRBD1 as D (5 bases). The CDR3 consists of 16 residues. The V gene's germline CDR1 is SEHNR and CDR2 FQNEAQ (reference sequence). The ends were cut back, 5 bases at V and 4 bases at J, with 20 bases in the middle. The chain's CDR3 is CASSPHGQGGGYGYTF. The CDR3 nucleotides are TGTGCCAGCAGCCCACATGGCCAGGGCGGCGGCTATGGCTACACCTTC.

This clonotype was counted only a few times. The chain uses TRBV21-1 and TRBJ2-6. TRBV21-1 is designated a pseudogene. The CDR3 runs 18 residues. DNA for the CDR3: TGTGCCAGCAGCAAAGCGGATGCAATTCTTTCTGGGGCCAACGTCCTGACTTTC. This codes for CASSKADAILSGANVLTF.

Remarks on this clonotype: The junction shows a germline mismatch at one end, possibly a read error. This sequence joins TRBV7-9 and TRBJ2-3; D is ambiguous. The CDR3 runs 11 residues. Germline V gives CDR1 SEHNR, CDR2 FQNEAQ (reference sequence). CDR3 region: CASSLPRRVDF. The CDR3 DNA is TGTGCCAGCAGCTTACCCCGCCGGGTGGATTTT.

The table lists this clonotype with many counts. V is TRBV3-1 and J is TRBJ2-5, with D unresolved. The CDR3 loop spans 10 amino acids. V was cut by 0 bases and J by 11 bases, with 4 bases left in between. Germline CDR1 reads LGHDT; CDR2 reads YNNKEL (reference sequence). This CDR3 reads CASSQDNQYF. CDR3 in DNA: TGTGCCAGCAGCCAAGATAATCAGTACTTC.

The V gene is TRBV6-6, the J gene TRBJ1-6; D gene unclear. CDR3 length equals 14 residues. Trimming removed 5 bases at V and 4 bases at J, with 9 bases between. Germline V CDR1 and CDR2: MNHNY, SVGAGI (reference sequence). The chain's CDR3 is CASSLSRYNSPLHF. Here the CDR3 DNA reads TGTGCCAGCAGTCTCTCGAGGTATAATTCACCCCTCCACTTT.

This clonotype turned up a few times. The chain couples TRBV27 to TRBJ2-7, with 8 bases identical to TRBD2. With V trimmed by 6 bases and J by 3 bases, 7 bases remained unmatched. Per the germline V gene, CDR1 is MNHEY and CDR2 is SMNVEV (reference sequence). This CDR3 has 14 residues. CDR3 protein: CASRRGVDIYEQYF. CDR3 coding DNA: TGTGCCAGCAGGCGGGGGGTAGACATCTACGAGCAGTACTTC.